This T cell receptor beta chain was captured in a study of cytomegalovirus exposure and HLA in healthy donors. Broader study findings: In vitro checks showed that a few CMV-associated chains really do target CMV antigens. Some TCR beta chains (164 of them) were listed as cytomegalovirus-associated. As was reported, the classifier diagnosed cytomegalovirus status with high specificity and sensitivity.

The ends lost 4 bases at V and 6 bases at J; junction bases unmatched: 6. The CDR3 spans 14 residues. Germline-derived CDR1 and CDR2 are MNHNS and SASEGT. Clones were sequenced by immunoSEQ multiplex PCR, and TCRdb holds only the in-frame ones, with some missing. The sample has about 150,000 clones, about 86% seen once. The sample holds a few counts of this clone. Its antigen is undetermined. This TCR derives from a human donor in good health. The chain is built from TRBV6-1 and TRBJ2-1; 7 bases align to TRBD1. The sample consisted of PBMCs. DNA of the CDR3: TGTGCCAGCAGTGCCTTGGGACAGAGCAATGAGCAGTTCTTC. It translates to CASSALGQSNEQFF.